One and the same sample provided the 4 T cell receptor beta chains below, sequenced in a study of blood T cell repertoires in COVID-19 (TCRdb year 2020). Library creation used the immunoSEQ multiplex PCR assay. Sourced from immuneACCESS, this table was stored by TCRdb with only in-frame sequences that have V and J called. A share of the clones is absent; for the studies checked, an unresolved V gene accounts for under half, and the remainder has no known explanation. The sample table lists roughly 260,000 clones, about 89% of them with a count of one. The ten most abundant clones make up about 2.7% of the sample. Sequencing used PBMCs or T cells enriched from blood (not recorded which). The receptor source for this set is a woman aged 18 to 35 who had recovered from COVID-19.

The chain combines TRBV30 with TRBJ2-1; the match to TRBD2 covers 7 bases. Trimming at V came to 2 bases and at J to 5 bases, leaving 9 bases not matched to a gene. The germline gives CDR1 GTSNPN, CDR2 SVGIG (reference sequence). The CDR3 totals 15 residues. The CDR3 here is CAWSRGGSVDNEQFF. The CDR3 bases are TGTGCCTGGAGTCGGGGCGGGAGCGTCGACAATGAGCAGTTCTTC.

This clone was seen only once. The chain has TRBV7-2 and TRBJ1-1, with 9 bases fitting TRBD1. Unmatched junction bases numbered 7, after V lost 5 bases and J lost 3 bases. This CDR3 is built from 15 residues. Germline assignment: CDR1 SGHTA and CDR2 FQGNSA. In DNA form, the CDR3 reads TGTGCCAGCAGCCCGACAGGGGGTTGGTACACTGAAGCTTTCTTT. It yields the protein CASSPTGGWYTEAFF.

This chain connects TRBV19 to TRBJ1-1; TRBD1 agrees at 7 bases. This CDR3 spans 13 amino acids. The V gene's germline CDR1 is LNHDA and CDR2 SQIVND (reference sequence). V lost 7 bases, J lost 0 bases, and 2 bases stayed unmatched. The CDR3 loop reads CASKQGMNTEAFF. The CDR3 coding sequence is TGTGCCAGTAAACAGGGGATGAACACTGAAGCTTTCTTT.

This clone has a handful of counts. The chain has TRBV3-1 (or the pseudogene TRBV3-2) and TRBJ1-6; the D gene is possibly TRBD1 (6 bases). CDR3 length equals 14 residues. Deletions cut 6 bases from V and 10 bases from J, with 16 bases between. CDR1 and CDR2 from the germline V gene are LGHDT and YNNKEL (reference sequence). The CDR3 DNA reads TGTGCCAGCAGGGGAACGGGACATCAATCACCCCTCCACTTT. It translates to CASRGTGHQSPLHF.